This T cell receptor beta chain emerged from a study of cytomegalovirus exposure and HLA in healthy donors. The length of the CDR3 is 15 residues. The V end was cut by 0 bases, the J end by 2 bases, with 10 bases between. Germline values: CDR1 SGDLS, CDR2 YYNGEE. As for this clone: Its antigen is currently unknown.

Broader study findings: The HLA-A and HLA-B alleles of most subjects were reportedly predicted accurately from TCR beta sequences. Among immune exposure information, only CMV serostatus was available. Most of the TCR beta V segments (in an earlier analysis) were productive either about 87% or about 30% of the time.

60 Vbeta and 13 Jbeta primers were used in PCR. Original processing notes: An analysis that came later counted roughly 80 million unique TCR beta chains, 10 million to 12 million shared. Data came from immunoSEQ multiplex PCR; TCRdb stores just in-frame clones and leaves some out. V, J and clone size are taken as reported in that table, and D and trimming were inferred from the DNA itself. The sample table includes about 67,000 clones. This receptor was identified in a woman between 25 and 40 years old in good health and CMV-seronegative. The chain couples TRBV9 to TRBJ2-3, with a tentative D call TRBD2 (5 bases). Sequencing used PBMCs. The CDR3 region is CASSVDSESTDTQYF. For the CDR3, the DNA is TGTGCCAGCAGCGTAGATAGCGAATCCACAGATACGCAGTATTTT.